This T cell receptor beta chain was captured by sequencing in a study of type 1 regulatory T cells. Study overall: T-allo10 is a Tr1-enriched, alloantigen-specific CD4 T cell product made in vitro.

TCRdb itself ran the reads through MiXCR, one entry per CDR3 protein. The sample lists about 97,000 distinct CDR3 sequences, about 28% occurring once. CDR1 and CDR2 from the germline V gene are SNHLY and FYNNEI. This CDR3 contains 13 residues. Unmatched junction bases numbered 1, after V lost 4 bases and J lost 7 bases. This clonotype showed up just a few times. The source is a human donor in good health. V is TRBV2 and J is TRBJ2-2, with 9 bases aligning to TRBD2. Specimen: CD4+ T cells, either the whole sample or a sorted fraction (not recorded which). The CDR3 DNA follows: TGTGCCAGCAGTGGGACTAGCGTCGGGGAGCTGTTTTTT. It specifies CASSGTSVGELFF. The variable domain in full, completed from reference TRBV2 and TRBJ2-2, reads EPEVTQTPSHQVTQMGQEVILRCVPISNHLYFYWYRQILGQKVEFLVSFYNNEISEKSEIFDDQFSVERPDGSNFTLKIRSTKLEDSAMYFCASSGTSVGELFFGEGSRLTVL.